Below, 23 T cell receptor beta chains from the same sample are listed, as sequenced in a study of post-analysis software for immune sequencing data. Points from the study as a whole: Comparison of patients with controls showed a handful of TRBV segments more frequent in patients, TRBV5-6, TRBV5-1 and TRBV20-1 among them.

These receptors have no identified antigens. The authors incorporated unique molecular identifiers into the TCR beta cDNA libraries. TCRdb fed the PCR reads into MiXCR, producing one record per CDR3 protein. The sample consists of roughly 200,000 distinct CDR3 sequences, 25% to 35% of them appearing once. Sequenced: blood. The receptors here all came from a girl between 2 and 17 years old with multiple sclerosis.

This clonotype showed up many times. The CDR3 protein is CASSQVWSYEQYF. As DNA, the CDR3 is TGCGCCAGCAGCCAAGTCTGGAGCTACGAGCAGTACTTC. The chain couples TRBV4-1 to TRBJ2-7; D not certain. Germline CDR1 MGHRA, CDR2 YSYEKL. The CDR3 consists of 13 residues. Trimming removed 1 base at V and 3 bases at J, with 7 bases between.

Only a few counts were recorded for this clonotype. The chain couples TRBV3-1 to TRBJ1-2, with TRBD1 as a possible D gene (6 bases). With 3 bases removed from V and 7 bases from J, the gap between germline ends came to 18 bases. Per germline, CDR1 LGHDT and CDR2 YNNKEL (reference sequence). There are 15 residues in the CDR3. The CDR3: CASSQLDSLRLGYTF. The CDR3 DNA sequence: TGTGCCAGCAGCCAGCTGGACAGTCTCCGACTTGGCTACACCTTC.

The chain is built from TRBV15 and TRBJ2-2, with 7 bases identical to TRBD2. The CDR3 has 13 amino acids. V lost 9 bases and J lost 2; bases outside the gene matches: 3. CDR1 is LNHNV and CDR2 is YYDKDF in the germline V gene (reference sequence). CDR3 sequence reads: CATAAGNTGELFF. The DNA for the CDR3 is TGTGCCACGGCAGCGGGAAACACCGGGGAGCTGTTTTTT.

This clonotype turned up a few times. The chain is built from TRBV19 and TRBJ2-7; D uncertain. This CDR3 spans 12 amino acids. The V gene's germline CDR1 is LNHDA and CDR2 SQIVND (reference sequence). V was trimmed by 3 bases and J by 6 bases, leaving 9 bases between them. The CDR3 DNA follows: TGTGCCAGTAGTATCGATGGCAGCGAGCAGTACTTC. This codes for CASSIDGSEQYF.

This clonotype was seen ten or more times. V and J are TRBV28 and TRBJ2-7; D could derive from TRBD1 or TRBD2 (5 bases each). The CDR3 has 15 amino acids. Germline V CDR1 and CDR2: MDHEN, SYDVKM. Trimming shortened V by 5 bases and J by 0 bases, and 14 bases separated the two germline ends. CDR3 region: CASSPDGGNSYEQYF. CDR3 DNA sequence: TGTGCCAGCAGTCCCGATGGGGGTAACTCCTACGAGCAGTACTTC.

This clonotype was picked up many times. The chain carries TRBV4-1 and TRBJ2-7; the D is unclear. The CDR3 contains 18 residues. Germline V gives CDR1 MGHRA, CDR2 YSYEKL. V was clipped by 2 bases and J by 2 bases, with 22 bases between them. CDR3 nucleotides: TGCGCCAGCAGCCAAATCGACTTTGTAGGTCCTCCCGCCTACGAGCAGTACTTC. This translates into CASSQIDFVGPPAYEQYF.

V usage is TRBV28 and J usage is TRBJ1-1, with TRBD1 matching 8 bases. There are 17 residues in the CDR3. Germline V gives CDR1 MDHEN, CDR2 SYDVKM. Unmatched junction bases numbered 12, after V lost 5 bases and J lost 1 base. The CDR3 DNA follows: TGTGCCAGCAGTCTGCCTCGGACAGGGCCGCCGAACACTGAAGCTTTCTTT. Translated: CASSLPRTGPPNTEAFF.

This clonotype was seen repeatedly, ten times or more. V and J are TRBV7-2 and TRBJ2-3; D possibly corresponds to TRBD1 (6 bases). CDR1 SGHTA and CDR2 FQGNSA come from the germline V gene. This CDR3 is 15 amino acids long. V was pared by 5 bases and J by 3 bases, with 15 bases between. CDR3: CASSPDGRGTDTQYF. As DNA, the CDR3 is TGTGCCAGCAGCCCAGACGGCAGGGGAACAGATACGCAGTATTTT.

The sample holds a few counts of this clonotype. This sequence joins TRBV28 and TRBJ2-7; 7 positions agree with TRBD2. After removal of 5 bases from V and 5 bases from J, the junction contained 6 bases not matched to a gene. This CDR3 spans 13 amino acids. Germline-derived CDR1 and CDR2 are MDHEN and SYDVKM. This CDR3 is CASSIGTTDEQYF. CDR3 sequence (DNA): TGTGCCAGCAGTATAGGGACTACTGACGAGCAGTACTTC.

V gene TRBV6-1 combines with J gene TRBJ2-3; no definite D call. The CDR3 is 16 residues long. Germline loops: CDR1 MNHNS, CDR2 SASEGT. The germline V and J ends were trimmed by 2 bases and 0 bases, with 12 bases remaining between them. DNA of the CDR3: TGTGCCAGCAGTGAACACAGTAACCCTAGCACAGATACGCAGTATTTT. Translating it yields CASSEHSNPSTDTQYF.

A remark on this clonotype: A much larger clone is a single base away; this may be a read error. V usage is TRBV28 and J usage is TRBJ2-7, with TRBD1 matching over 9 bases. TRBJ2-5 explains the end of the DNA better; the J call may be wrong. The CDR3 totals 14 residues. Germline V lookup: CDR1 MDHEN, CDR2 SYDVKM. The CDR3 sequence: CASRSHRGRETQYF. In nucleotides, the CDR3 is TGTGCCAGCAGGTCGCACAGGGGGCGAGAGACCCAGTACTTC.

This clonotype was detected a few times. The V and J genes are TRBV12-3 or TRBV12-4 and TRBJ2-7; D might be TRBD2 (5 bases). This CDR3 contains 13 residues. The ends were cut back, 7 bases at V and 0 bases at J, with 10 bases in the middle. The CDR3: CASMEASSYEQYF. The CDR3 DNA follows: TGTGCCAGCATGGAGGCGAGCTCCTACGAGCAGTACTTC.

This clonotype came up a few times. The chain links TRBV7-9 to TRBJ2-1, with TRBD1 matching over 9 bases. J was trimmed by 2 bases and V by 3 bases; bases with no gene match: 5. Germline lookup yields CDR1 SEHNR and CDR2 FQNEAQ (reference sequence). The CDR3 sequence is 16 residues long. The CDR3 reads CASSFITGGPYNEQFF. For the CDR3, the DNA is TGTGCCAGCAGCTTCATTACAGGGGGCCCCTACAATGAGCAGTTCTTC.

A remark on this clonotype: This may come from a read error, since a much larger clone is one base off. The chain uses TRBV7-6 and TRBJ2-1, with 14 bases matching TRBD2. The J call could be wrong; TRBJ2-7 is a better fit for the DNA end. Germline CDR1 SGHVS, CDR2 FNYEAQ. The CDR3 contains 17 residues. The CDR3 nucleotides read TGTGCCAGCAGCCAGACTAGCGGGGGGGTCTCCTACAATGAGCAGTACTTC. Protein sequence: CASSQTSGGVSYNEQYF.

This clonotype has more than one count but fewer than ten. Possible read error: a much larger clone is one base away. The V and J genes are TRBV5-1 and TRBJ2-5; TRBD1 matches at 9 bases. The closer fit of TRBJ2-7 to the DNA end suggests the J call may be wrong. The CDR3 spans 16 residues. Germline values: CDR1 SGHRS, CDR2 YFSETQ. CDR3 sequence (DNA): TGCGCCAGCAGCCCAATGGGACAGGGCCCCACAGGCGAGCAGTACTTC. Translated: CASSPMGQGPTGEQYF.

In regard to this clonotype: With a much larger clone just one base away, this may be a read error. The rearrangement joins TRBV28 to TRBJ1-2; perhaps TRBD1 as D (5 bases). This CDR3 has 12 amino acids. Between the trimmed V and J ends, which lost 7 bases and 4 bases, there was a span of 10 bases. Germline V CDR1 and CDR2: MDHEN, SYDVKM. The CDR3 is CASTGRSYGYTF. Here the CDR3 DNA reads TGTGCCAGCACAGGGAGGTCCTATGGCTACACCTTC.

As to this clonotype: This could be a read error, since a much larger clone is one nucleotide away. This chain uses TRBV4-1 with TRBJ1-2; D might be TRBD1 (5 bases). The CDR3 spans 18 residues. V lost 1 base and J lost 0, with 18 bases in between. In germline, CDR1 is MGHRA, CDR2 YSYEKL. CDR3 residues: CASSQGGPAGPANYGYTF. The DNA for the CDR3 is TGCGCCAGCAGCCAAGGGGGACCTGCCGGGCCCGCTAACTATGGCTACACCTTC.

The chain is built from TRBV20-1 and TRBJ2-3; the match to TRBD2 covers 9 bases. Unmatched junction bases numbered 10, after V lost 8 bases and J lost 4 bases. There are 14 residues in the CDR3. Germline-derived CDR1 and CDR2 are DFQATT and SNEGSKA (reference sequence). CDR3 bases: TGCAGTTGCCCCGGGCGGGGGGGCGCAGATACGCAGTATTTT. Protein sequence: CSCPGRGGADTQYF.

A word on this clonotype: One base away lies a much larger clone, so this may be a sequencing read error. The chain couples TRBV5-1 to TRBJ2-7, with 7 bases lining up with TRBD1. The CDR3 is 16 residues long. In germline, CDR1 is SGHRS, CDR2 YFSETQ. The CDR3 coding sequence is TGCGTCAGCAGCCCGCTCCTACCGGGACAGTCTTCCGAGCAGTACTTC. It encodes CVSSPLLPGQSSEQYF.

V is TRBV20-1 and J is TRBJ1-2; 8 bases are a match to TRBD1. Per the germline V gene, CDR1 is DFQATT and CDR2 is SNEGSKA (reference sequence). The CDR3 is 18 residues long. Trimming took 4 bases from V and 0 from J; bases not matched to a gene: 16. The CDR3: CSATPMLGQEGANYGYTF. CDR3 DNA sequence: TGCAGTGCTACCCCCATGTTGGGACAGGAAGGGGCTAACTATGGCTACACCTTC.

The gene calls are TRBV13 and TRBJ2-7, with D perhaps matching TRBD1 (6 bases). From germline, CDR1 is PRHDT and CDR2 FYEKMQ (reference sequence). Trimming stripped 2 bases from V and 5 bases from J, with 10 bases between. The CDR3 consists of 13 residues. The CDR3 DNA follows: TGTGCCAGCAGCTTAATGCCAGGGGACGAGCAGTACTTC. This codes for CASSLMPGDEQYF.

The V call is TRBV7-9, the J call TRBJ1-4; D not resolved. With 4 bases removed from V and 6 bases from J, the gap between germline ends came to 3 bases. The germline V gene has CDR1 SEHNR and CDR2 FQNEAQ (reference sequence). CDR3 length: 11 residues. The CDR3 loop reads CASSSYEKLFF. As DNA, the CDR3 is TGTGCCAGCAGCTCGTATGAAAAACTGTTTTTT.

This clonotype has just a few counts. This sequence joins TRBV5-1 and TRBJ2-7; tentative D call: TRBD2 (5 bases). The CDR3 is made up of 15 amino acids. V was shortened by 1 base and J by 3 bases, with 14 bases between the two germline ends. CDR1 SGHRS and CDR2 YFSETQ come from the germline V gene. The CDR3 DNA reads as TGCGCCAGCAGCTTGAACCGGGGAACCCTCTACGAGCAGTACTTC. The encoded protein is CASSLNRGTLYEQYF.